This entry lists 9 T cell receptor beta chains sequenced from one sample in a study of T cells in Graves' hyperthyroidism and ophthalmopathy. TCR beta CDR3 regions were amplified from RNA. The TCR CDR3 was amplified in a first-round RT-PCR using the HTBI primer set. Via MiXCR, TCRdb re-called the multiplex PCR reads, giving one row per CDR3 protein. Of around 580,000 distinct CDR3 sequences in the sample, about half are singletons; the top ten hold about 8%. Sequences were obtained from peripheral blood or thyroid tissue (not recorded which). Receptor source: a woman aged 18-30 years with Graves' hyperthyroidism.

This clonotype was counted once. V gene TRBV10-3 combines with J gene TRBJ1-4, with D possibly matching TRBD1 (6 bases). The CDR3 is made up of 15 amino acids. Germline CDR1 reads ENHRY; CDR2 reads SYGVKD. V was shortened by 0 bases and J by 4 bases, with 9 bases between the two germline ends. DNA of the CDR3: TGTGCCATCAGTGAGTCGGGGGCGGTTAATGAAAAACTGTTTTTT. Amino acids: CAISESGAVNEKLFF.

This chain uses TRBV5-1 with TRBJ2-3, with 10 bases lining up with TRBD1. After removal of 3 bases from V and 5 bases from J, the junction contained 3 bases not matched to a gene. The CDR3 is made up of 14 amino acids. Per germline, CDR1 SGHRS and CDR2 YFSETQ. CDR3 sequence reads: CASSSRDRGDTQYF. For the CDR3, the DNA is TGCGCCAGCAGCTCCCGGGACAGGGGAGATACGCAGTATTTT.

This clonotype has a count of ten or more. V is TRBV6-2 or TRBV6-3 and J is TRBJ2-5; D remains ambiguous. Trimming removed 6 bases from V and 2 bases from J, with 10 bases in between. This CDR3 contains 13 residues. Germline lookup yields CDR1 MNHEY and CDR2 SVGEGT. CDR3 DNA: TGTGCCAGCAGCCAAGACGTACAAGAGACCCAGTACTTC. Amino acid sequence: CASSQDVQETQYF.

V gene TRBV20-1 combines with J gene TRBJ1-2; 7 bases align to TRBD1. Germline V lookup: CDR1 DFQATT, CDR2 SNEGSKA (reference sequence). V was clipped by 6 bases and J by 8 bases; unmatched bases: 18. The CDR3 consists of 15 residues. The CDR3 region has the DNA TGCAGTGCCGAGGACAGGACGACCTACGAGCGCGGCTACACCTTC. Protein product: CSAEDRTTYERGYTF.

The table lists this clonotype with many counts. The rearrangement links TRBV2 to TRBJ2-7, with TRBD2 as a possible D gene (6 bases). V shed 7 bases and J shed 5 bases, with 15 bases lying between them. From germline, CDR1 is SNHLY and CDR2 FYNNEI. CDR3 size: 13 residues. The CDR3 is CASMGLLKHEQYF. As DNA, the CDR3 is TGTGCCAGCATGGGACTTTTGAAGCACGAGCAGTACTTC.

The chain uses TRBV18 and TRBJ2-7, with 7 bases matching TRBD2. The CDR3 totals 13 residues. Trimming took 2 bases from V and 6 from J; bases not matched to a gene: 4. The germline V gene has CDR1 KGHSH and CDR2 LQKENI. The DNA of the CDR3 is TGTGCCAGCTCACCAAGCTCGGGAGGCGAGCAGTACTTC. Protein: CASSPSSGGEQYF. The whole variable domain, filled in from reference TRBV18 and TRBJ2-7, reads NAGVMQNPRHLVRRRGQEARLRCSPMKGHSHVYWYRQLPEEGLKFMVYLQKENIIDESGMPKERFSAEFPKEGPSILRIQQVVRGDSAAYFCASSPSSGGEQYFGPGTRLTVT.

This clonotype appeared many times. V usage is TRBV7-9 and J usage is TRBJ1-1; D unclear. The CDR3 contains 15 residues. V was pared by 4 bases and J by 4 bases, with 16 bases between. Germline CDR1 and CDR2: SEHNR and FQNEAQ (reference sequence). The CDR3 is CASSSTGREGTEAFF. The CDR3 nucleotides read TGTGCCAGCAGCTCCACCGGGAGGGAGGGCACTGAAGCTTTCTTT.

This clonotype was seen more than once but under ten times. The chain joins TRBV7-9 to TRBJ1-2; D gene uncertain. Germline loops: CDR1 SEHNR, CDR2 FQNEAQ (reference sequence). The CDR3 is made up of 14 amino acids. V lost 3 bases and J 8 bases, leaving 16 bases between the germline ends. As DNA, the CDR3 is TGTGCCAGCAGCTTGGGCACCCTGCCATGGGGCTACACCTTC. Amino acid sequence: CASSLGTLPWGYTF. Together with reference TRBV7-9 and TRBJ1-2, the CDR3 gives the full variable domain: DTGVSQNPRHKITKRGQNVTFRCDPISEHNRLYWYRQTLGQGPEFLTYFQNEAQLEKSRLLSDRFSAERPKGSFSTLEIQRTEQGDSAMYLCASSLGTLPWGYTFGSGTRLTVV.

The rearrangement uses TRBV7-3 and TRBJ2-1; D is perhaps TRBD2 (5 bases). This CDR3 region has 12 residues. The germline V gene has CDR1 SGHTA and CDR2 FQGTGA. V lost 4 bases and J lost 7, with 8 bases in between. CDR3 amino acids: CASSSRANEQFF. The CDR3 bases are TGTGCCAGCAGCTCGCGGGCGAATGAGCAGTTCTTC.